The present T cell receptor (beta chain) was sequenced within a study of molecular identifiers for immune sequencing clone quantification. Broader study findings: Highly expanded clone sizes could end up underestimated if a barcode were shared by identical TCR molecules. Reportedly, one cell's Jurkat TCR RNA was detected within 1,200,000 naive CD8 cells.

A CD8+CD4-CCR7+CD45RA+ phenotype served as the sorting definition for naive CD8 T cells. V gave up 4 bases and J gave up 8 bases; unmatched junction bases: 7. The CDR3 spans 13 residues. CDR1 and CDR2 from the germline V gene are SGHDN and FVKESK. TCRdb ran MiXCR on the PCR reads and lists one entry per CDR3 protein. The sample consists of 40,000 to 45,000 distinct CDR3 sequences, under 20% of them appearing once. This clonotype was recorded many times. The antigen is not known. V and J are TRBV14 and TRBJ1-2, with 7 bases that match TRBD1. The receptor was isolated from a human donor in good health. Some libraries in this study had Jurkat cell RNA spiked in. Sequenced material: naive CD8+ T cells from blood, with Jurkat cell RNA spiked in. The subset is: FACS-sorted CD8+CD4-CCR7+CD45RA+ naive T cells. The CDR3 is CASSRGQPYGYTF. CDR3 DNA sequence: TGTGCCAGCAGCCGGGGACAGCCTTACGGCTACACCTTC.